This T cell receptor beta chain was found in a study of post-analysis software for immune sequencing data. V was pared by 4 bases and J by 10 bases, with 23 bases between. Germline CDR1 reads SGHAT; CDR2 reads FQNNGV. The CDR3 consists of 16 residues. Presence of unique molecular identifiers characterized the TCR beta cDNA libraries. TCRdb redid the calling of the PCR reads with MiXCR, one entry per CDR3 protein. The sample carries about 820,000 distinct CDR3 sequences, around 50% recorded once. Study-level points and caveats: TRBV5-6, TRBV5-1 and TRBV20-1 were among roughly 5 TRBV segments more frequent in patients than controls.

A remark on this clonotype: Antigen: not known.

This sequence was found in a girl between 5 and 17 years old with multiple sclerosis. Sequencing was done on a sample of blood. The chain is built from TRBV11-2 and TRBJ2-1; possibly TRBD1 for D (6 bases). The CDR3 sequence is CASSSDLGARLREQFF. The CDR3 DNA is TGTGCCAGCAGCTCGGACTTGGGGGCGCGGTTACGGGAGCAGTTCTTC.